This TCR beta chain was profiled in a study of early stage breast cancer tumors. General observations from the study: Tumors had roughly 2.4-fold higher T cell density and higher clonality than adjacent normal breast tissue.

Tissue for this sample was collected about 2-4 cm from the breast tumor. Each sample had two DNA replicates, roughly 0.5 ug blood or roughly 1.6 ug tissue. Measured with immunoSEQ multiplex PCR; TCRdb has only the in-frame clones, and not every one. This sample has about 14,000 clones; approximately 84% occur once, and the top ten carry 4.9%. Germline CDR1 is KGHSH and CDR2 is LQKENI. V dropped 5 bases and J dropped 5 bases, with 10 bases sitting between them. The CDR3 has 13 residues. A word on this clone: Its antigen is currently unknown.

Sequencing used normal breast tissue next to the tumor. The chain recombines TRBV18 with TRBJ2-1; D unresolved. This clonotype was obtained from a person aged 30 to 39 with breast cancer. CDR3 nucleotide sequence: TGTGCCAGCTCAACGACGCCGGACAATGAGCAGTTCTTC. Translated, it gives CASSTTPDNEQFF. The entire variable domain, with the rest obtained from reference TRBV18 and TRBJ2-1, is as follows: NAGVMQNPRHLVRRRGQEARLRCSPMKGHSHVYWYRQLPEEGLKFMVYLQKENIIDESGMPKERFSAEFPKEGPSILRIQQVVRGDSAAYFCASSTTPDNEQFFGPGTRLTVL.